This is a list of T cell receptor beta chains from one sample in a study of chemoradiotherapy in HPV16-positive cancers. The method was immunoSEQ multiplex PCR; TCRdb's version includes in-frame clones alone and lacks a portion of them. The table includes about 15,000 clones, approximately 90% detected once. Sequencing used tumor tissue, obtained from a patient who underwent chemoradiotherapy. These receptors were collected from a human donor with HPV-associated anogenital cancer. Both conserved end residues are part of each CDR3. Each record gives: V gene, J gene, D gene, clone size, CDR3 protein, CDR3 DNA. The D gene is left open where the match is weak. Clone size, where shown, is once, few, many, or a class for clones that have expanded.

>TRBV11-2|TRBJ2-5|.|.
CASSLGSGSTQETQYF
TGTGCCAGCAGCTTAGGGTCGGGCTCCACCCAAGAGACCCAGTACTTC
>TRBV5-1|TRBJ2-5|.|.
CASSLVGPGETQYF
TGCGCCAGCAGCTTGGTGGGTCCTGGGGAGACCCAGTACTTC
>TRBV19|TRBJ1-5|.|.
CASSIDRQTEQPQHF
TGTGCCAGTAGTATAGATCGGCAGACGGAACAGCCCCAGCATTTT
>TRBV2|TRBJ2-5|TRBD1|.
CASTVPPGQGAEETQYF
TGTGCCAGCACCGTTCCACCGGGACAGGGGGCAGAAGAGACCCAGTACTTC
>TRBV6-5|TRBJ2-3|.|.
CASSYGPAADTQYF
TGTGCCAGCAGTTACGGTCCCGCAGCGGATACGCAGTATTTT
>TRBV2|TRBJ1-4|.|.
CASSETRDTSGKLFF
TGTGCCAGTTCAGAAACCCGGGACACCTCGGGAAAACTGTTTTTT
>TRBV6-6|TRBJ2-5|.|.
CASSYGETQYF
TGTGCCAGCAGTTACGGAGAGACCCAGTACTTC
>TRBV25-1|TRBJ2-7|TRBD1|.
CASSATGGRYEQYF
TGTGCCAGCAGTGCGACAGGGGGCAGATACGAGCAGTACTTC
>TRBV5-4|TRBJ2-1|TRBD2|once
CASSLTTRRGGEQFF
TGTGCCAGCAGCCTCACTACCCGACGGGGGGGTGAGCAGTTCTTC
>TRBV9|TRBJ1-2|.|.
CASSVAHFPEGGYTF
TGTGCCAGCAGCGTAGCTCACTTTCCAGAGGGGGGCTACACCTTC
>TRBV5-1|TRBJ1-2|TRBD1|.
CASSLGQGDGYTF
TGCGCCAGCAGTCTTGGACAGGGTGATGGCTACACCTTC
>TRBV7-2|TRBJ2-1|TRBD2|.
CASSLVHQTSGSYNEQFF
TGTGCCAGCAGCTTAGTACATCAGACTAGCGGGTCCTACAATGAGCAGTTCTTC
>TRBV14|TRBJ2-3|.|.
CASSIQPTDTQYF
TGTGCCAGCAGCATTCAACCCACAGATACGCAGTATTTT
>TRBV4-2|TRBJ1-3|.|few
CASSQEWTYRGRRHSGNTIYF
TGTGCCAGCAGCCAAGAATGGACATACCGGGGACGTCGGCACTCTGGAAACACCATATATTTT
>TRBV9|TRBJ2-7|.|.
CASGGSRHEQYF
TGTGCCAGCGGGGGGAGTCGTCACGAGCAGTACTTC
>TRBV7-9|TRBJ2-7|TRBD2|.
CASSLILAGTYEQYF
TGTGCCAGCAGCTTAATCCTAGCGGGAACCTACGAGCAGTACTTC
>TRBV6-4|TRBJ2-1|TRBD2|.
CASRPGLASGEQFF
TGTGCCAGTCGGCCGGGACTAGCGAGCGGTGAGCAGTTCTTC
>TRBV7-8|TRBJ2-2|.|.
CASSRTEGHLNTGELFF
TGTGCCAGCAGCCGAACCGAGGGACACCTTAACACCGGGGAGCTGTTTTTT
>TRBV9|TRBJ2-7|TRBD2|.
CASSVDPGGATYEQYF
TGTGCCAGCAGCGTAGATCCGGGGGGTGCTACGTACGAGCAGTACTTC
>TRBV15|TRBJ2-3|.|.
CATSRLQQGSDTQYF
TGTGCCACCAGCCGTCTTCAGCAGGGGTCAGATACGCAGTATTTT
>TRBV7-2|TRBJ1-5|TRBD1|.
CASSFGTGGPREPQHF
TGTGCCAGCAGCTTTGGGACAGGGGGCCCAAGAGAGCCCCAGCATTTT
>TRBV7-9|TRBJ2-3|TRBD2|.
CASSSGTSLSTDTQYF
TGTGCCAGCAGCTCCGGGACTAGCTTGAGCACAGATACGCAGTATTTT
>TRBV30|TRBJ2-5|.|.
CAWRMGQGETQYF
TGTGCCTGGAGGATGGGTCAGGGAGAGACCCAGTACTTC
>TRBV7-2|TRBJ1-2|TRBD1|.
CASSSGQGYGYTF
TGTGCCAGCAGCTCCGGACAGGGATATGGCTACACCTTC
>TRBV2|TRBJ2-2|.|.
CASSGYLQATGELFF
TGTGCCAGCAGCGGTTATCTGCAGGCCACCGGGGAGCTGTTTTTT
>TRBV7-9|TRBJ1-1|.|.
CASSLAQGLVTEAFF
TGTGCCAGCAGCTTAGCCCAGGGGCTGGTCACTGAAGCTTTCTTT
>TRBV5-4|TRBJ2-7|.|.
CASSSTASSYEQYF
TGTGCCAGCAGCTCCACCGCGAGCTCCTACGAGCAGTACTTC
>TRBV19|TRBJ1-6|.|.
CASSMWQLDNSPLHF
TGTGCCAGTAGTATGTGGCAGTTAGATAATTCACCCCTCCACTTT
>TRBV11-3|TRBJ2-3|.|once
CASSPRTTSTQYF
TGTGCCAGCAGCCCCCGGACGACGTCTACGCAGTATTTT
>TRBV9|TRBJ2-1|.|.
CASSPGGLSAEQFF
TGTGCCAGCAGCCCGGGTGGGCTCTCCGCTGAGCAGTTCTTC
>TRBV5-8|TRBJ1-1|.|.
CASSLQQAWPTEAFF
TGTGCCAGCAGCTTGCAGCAAGCCTGGCCCACTGAAGCTTTCTTT